The present entry profiles one T cell receptor (beta chain) with its context. These data are taken from a study of CD8 T cells in Susac syndrome. Roughly 0.45 to 1 ug RNA was reverse transcribed with random hexamers. Each CDR3 protein is one row after TCRdb ran MiXCR on the immunoSEQ multiplex PCR reads. Counted here are about 300,000 distinct CDR3 sequences, approximately 90% occurring once; the ten biggest clones make up under 0.2%. This TCR derives from a human donor with multiple sclerosis. Sequencing used CD8+ T cells from PBMCs.

CDR3 loop: CASRWTGDTEAFF. CDR3 DNA: TGTGCCAGTAGATGGACAGGGGACACTGAAGCTTTCTTT. The chain links TRBV19 to TRBJ1-1, with 9 positions matching TRBD1. Germline trimming cut 6 bases from V and 3 bases from J; bases unmatched to any gene: 2. CDR1 LNHDA and CDR2 SQIVND come from the germline V gene (reference sequence). CDR3 length: 13 amino acids.